This T cell receptor (beta chain) was sequenced for a study of shared clonotypes between healthy human individuals. Study-level results: The sharing of 5% to 5.5% of naive CD4 clonotypes was seen across a handful of donors.

CD45RO-negative, CCR7-selected cells formed the naive CD8 fraction, which excluded terminally differentiated effector memory CD45RA+ cells. Here immunoSEQ multiplex PCR was the method, and the copy in TCRdb shows in-frame clones only, minus some. The sample records roughly 850,000 clones, about 96% being singletons. Turning to this clone: The antigen remains unidentified.

Germline CDR1 reads SEHNR; CDR2 reads FQNEAQ (reference sequence). This CDR3 comprises 17 residues. The junction had 10 bases not matched to a gene; V was cut back by 5 bases and J by 2 bases. The receptor was isolated from a man aged 30 to 39 in good health. Sequenced material: naive CD8+ T cells sorted from blood. This chain connects TRBV7-9 to TRBJ2-3; 10 bases agree with TRBD2. CDR3 sequence reads: CASSPPLAGDATDTQYF. The DNA of the CDR3 is TGTGCCAGCAGCCCGCCCCTAGCGGGAGACGCCACAGATACGCAGTATTTT.